This T cell receptor beta chain was sequenced for a study of T cells in Graves' hyperthyroidism and ophthalmopathy (dated by TCRdb to between 2019 and 2020). A note on the overall study: Peripheral blood samples were taken at the time of initial diagnosis, prior to any treatment. TCR V-J signatures able to tell the groups apart were searched for in a discovery cohort of 90 to 100 patients, of whom roughly 42 had Graves' ophthalmopathy and 57 had stable Graves' hyperthyroidism. After sampling, hyperthyroidism patients received methimazole starting at 30 mg daily, and ophthalmopathy patients received high-dose intravenous methylprednisolone. TCR Vbeta CDR3 sequencing of 120 to 150 peripheral blood samples (approximately 44 ophthalmopathy, around 80 hyperthyroidism and some 17 progressor patients) is reported in the paper. An independent validation cohort of under 20 hyperthyroidism patients and 17 patients who later progressed to ophthalmopathy tested prospective prediction of ophthalmopathy. The 90 to 100 discovery patients were randomly divided into training and test sets at a 7:3 ratio. The study also compared thyroid tissue and blood T-cell repertoires from a handful of Graves' hyperthyroidism patients. Paper-wide results and their limitations: During validation, the model predicted progression to ophthalmopathy a median of approximately 6.5 months ahead of onset, with approximately 71% sensitivity and about 75% specificity. A 13 V-J signature model separated ophthalmopathy from stable hyperthyroidism, with just over 85% sensitivity and roughly 84% specificity in cross-validation and 80%/75% in testing. Sample size was not statistically predetermined, and blinding of investigators to group allocation was not performed. Most expanded thyroid clonotypes (frequency above 0.001) were also found in blood, which suggests that blood repertoires may mirror thyroid immune responses.

Ophthalmopathy patients had moderately to severely active disease, Clinical Activity Score of at least 3, NOSPECS grade of at least 4, and duration under 3 months. The study excluded patients with uncontrolled infections, other autoimmune diseases, pregnancy or lactation. Diagnoses were based on clinical symptoms, serum thyroxine and TRAb, thyroid ultrasound and orbital computed tomography. PBMCs were isolated from 10 ml of fresh peripheral blood by Ficoll-Paque density gradient centrifugation. Trizol reagent was used to extract total RNA, and RNA quality was then checked on an Agilent 2100 Bioanalyzer. The TCR beta CDR3 regions were amplified from the RNA transcripts. A first-round RT-PCR of the TCR CDR3 used the HTBI primer set with the Qiagen OneStep RT-PCR kit. Libraries were constructed in a second round of multiplex PCR, after which size selection and purification were performed. Sequencing of the libraries was done on an Illumina HiSeq2000 using paired-end 100 bp reads. In the original analysis: Raw data were processed with SOAPnuke, discarding reads with adapters, uncalled bases, mean Phred below 15, or no exact constant-primer or identifier match. COPE v1.2.5 was used to merge the high-quality paired reads, and each unique nucleotide sequence was defined as a clonotype. MiTCR v1.1 was used to align the clonotypes against IMGT TRBV, TRBD and TRBJ reference segments. Only V-J combinations with frequency above 0.0001, covering roughly 99% of repertoires, were analysed. A TCS score was defined as the ratio of F50 (clonal expansion) to E x V (chaos), with BLOSUM62-based TCRdist applied between CDR3 peptides within each V-J. Welch's t-statistics and random forest reduced fewer than 600 V-J features to around 14, which were used in a naive Bayes classifier (R e1071). The Morisita-Horn index was used to measure how similar the thyroid and blood repertoires were. The public reads were quality trimmed at Q25 with fastp and then assembled into clones with MiXCR by TCRdb, keeping productive beta chains. Rows with one shared CDR3 protein collapse into an entry with the most common genes and DNA. The V and J calls here are based on TCRdb, not the publication. For this sample the table gives approximately 600,000 distinct CDR3 sequences, of which 14% to 15% were detected only once. Around 4.1% of the sample lies in the top ten.

This clonotype was picked up a small number of times. What antigen it recognizes has not been identified. There are no base qualities to consult, and no much larger clone falls within one base. The CDR3 measures 12 amino acids from cysteine to phenylalanine. The retained sequence is limited to the CDR3, 36 bases, with the frame set at the first base. CDR1 MNHNS and CDR2 SASEGT are derived from the germline V gene. Cut back by 8 bases and 7 bases, the V and J ends lie 11 bases apart. The sequence links TRBV6-1 to TRBJ2-2, and possibly TRBD2, on 6 matching bases. The receptor was isolated from a woman aged 40 to 55 with Graves' ophthalmopathy. Sequenced sample: blood. CDR3 region: CASAWGGGELFF. The base sequence is TGTGCCAGCGCATGGGGAGGCGGGGAGCTGTTTTTT.